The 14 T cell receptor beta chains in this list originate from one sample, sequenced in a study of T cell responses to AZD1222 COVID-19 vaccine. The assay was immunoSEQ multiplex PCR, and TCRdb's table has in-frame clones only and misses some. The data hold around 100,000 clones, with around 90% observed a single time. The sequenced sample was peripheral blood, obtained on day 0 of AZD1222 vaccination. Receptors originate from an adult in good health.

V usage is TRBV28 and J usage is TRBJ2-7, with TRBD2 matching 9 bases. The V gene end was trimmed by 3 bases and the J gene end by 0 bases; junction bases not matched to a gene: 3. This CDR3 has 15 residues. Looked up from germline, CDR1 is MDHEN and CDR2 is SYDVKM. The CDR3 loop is CASSFDSGSSYEQYF. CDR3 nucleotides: TGTGCCAGCAGTTTTGATAGCGGGAGCTCCTACGAGCAGTACTTC.

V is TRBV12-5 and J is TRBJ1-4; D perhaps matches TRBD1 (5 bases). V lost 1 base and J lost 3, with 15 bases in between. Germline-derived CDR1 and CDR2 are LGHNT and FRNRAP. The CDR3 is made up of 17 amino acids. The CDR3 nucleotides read TGTGCTAGTGGTTTGGGCTCGGGGACGGGGGCTAATGAAAAACTGTTTTTT. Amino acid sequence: CASGLGSGTGANEKLFF.

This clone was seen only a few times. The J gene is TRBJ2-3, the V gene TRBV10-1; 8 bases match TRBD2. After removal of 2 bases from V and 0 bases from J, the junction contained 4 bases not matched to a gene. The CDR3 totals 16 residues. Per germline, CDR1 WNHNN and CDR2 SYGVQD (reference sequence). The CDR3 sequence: CASSEPASGSTDTQYF. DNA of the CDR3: TGCGCCAGCAGTGAGCCAGCTAGCGGGAGCACAGATACGCAGTATTTT.

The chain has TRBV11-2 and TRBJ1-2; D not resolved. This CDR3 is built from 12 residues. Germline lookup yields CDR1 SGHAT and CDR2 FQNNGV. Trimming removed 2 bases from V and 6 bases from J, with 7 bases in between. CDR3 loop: CASSLWEDGYTF. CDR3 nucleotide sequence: TGTGCCAGCAGCTTATGGGAGGATGGCTACACCTTC.

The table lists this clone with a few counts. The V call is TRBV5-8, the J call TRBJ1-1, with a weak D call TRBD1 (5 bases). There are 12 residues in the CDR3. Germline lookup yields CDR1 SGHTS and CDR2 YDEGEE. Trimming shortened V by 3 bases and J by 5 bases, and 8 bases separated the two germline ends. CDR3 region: CASSWGGTEAFF. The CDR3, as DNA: TGTGCCAGCAGCTGGGGGGGGACTGAAGCTTTCTTT.

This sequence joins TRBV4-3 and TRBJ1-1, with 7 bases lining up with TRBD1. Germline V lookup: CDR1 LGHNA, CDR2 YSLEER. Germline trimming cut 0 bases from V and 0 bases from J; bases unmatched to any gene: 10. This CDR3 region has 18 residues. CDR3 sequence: CASSQDPTPTGMNTEAFF. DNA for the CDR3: TGCGCCAGCAGCCAAGATCCCACCCCGACAGGGATGAACACTGAAGCTTTCTTT.

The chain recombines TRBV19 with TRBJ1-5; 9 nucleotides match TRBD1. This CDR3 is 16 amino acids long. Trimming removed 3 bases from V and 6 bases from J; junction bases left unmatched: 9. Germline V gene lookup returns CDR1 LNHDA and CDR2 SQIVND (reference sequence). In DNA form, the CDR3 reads TGTGCCAGTAGTATGTTGGGACAGGGTTCGGGTCAGCCCCAGCATTTT. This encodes CASSMLGQGSGQPQHF. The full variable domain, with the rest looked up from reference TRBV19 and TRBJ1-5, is DGGITQSPKYLFRKEGQNVTLSCEQNLNHDAMYWYRQDPGQGLRLIYYSQIVNDFQKGDIAEGYSVSREKKESFPLTVTSAQKNPTAFYLCASSMLGQGSGQPQHFGDGTRLSIL.

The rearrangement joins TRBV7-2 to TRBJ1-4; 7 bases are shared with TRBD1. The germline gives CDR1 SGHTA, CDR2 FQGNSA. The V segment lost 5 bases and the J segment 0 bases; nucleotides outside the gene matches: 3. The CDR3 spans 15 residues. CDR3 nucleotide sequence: TGTGCCAGCAGCGAACAGGGGACAACTAATGAAAAACTGTTTTTT. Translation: CASSEQGTTNEKLFF.

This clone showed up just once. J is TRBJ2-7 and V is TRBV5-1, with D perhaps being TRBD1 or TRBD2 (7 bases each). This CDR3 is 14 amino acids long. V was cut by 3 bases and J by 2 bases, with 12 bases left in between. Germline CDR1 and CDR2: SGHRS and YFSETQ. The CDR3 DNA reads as TGCGCCAGCAGCTCAGGGGGACTAACCTACGAGCAGTACTTC. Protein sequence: CASSSGGLTYEQYF.

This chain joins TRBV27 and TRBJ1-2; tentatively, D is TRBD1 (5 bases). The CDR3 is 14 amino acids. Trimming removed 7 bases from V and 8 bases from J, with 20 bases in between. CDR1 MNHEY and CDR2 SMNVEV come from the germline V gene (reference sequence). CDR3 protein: CASIDEGPPRGYTF. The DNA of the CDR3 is TGTGCCAGCATCGATGAGGGGCCCCCAAGAGGCTACACCTTC.

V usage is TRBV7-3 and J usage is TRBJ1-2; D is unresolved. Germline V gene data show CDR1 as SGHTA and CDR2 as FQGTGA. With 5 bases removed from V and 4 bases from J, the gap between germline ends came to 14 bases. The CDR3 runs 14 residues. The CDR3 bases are TGTGCCAGCAGCCCCCAGCATACCTCCTATGGCTACACCTTC. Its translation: CASSPQHTSYGYTF.

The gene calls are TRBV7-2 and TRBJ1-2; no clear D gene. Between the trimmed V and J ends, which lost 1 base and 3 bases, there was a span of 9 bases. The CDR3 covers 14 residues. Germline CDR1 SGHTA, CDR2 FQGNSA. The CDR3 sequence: CASSLDTTYYGYTF. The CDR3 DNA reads TGTGCCAGCAGCTTAGACACTACATACTATGGCTACACCTTC.

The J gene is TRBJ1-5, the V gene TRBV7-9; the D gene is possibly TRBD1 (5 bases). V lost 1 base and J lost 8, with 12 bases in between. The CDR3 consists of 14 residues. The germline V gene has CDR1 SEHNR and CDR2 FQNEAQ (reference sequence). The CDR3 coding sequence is TGTGCCAGCAGCTTAGACCCGTCGGACAAGCCCCAGCATTTT. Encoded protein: CASSLDPSDKPQHF.

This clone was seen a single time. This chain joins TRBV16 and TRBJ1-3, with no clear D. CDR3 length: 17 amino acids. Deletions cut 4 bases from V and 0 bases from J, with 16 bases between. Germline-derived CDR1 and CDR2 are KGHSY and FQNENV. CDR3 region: CASSPGGRRPSGNTIYF. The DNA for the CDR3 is TGTGCCAGCAGCCCCGGAGGCAGGCGGCCCTCTGGAAACACCATATATTTT.